This T cell receptor (beta chain) was sequenced during a study of blood T cell repertoires in COVID-19. Overall study context: The analysed material was cDNA or gDNA that came from T cells, B-cell-depleted T cells, or PBMCs.

Losses at the gene ends were 4 bases for V and 7 bases for J; bases not matched to a gene: 10. CDR3 length: 16 amino acids. Germline V gives CDR1 SGHDT, CDR2 YYEEEE. Per the original methods: Amplification with reference gene primers provided the estimates of nucleated cell counts. Clones were sequenced by immunoSEQ multiplex PCR, and TCRdb holds only the in-frame ones, with some missing. V, J and clone size reflect that table, while D and trimming were determined from the DNA. The table has over 150,000 clones, about 85% seen once. The chain is built from TRBV5-6 and TRBJ1-5, with 11 nucleotides matching TRBD1. The clonotype comes from an older man with COVID-19, enrolled during active disease. Sequencing was performed on peripheral blood. CDR3: CASSQTGQGARQPQHF. CDR3 bases: TGTGCCAGCAGCCAGACTGGACAGGGGGCACGGCAGCCCCAGCATTTT.